This T cell receptor beta chain was profiled in a study of T cells after yellow fever vaccination. Whole-study results and caveats: Most primary-vaccination clones recurred post-booster (roughly 96% CD4, roughly 87% CD8). Abundant clonotypes (contaminants from the bulk population) could be present in FACS-sorted repertoires.

TCRdb reprocessed the 5' RACE reads via MiXCR and lists one record per CDR3 protein. The table has roughly 340,000 distinct CDR3 sequences, roughly 4.3% seen once; the top ten hold 24%. In its sample, this clonotype was seen many times. What it binds is unknown. Germline assignment: CDR1 MNHNY and CDR2 SVGAGI (reference sequence). V was pared by 6 bases and J by 7 bases, with 6 bases of the junction left unmatched. CDR3 length equals 14 residues. The material sequenced was PBMCs, taken 5 days after the yellow fever booster vaccination. V gene TRBV6-6 combines with J gene TRBJ2-2; TRBD1 aligns across 9 bases. The source is a man aged 18 to 35 who received the YFV17D yellow fever vaccine. CDR3 region: CASSRDRVIGELFF. For the CDR3, the DNA is TGTGCCAGCAGCCGGGACAGGGTAATCGGGGAGCTGTTTTTT.